This paragraph covers one T cell receptor (beta chain) sequence. What antigen it recognizes has not been identified. It has no much larger one-base neighbor in the sample; base qualities were not kept. The sample comes from a study of blood T cell repertoires in COVID-19 (dated by TCRdb to the early 2020s). General notes on the study: Samples from collaborators originated in the United States, Italy and Spain and spanned both the acute and convalescent phases of COVID-19. The prospective study material was composed of cDNA or gDNA derived from T cells, B-cell-depleted T cells, or PBMCs. Deeply sampled blood TCRbeta repertoires from subjects exposed to, actively infected with, or recovered from COVID-19 were included in the dataset. The repertoires were released in a freely available public database meant as a resource for research on the immune response to SARS-CoV-2. Samples were obtained from the ongoing ImmuneRACE study (first 160 participants) and from some 1,300 subjects provided by 6 global collaborators. Sample metadata almost always included a de-identified subject ID, COVID-19 status, age in years and sex. Where available, HLA class I and class II types were obtained from metadata supplied by the sample provider rather than from assay-based typing. What the work shows at the level of the full study, not this receptor alone: The quantity of clinical and demographic metadata differed by source and by participant and was supplied without curation.

TCRbeta CDR3 regions were amplified from genomic DNA using the immunoSEQ Assay, a bias-controlled multiplex PCR. On the study's bioinformatics: The number of nucleated cells in each sample was estimated from the amplification of reference gene primers within the assay. Sequence reads were collapsed and filtered to measure the absolute abundance of every unique TCRbeta CDR3 rearrangement. For each sample, productive Simpson clonality was calculated as the square root of Simpson's diversity index across productive rearrangements. Entries here come from immuneACCESS through TCRdb and include only in-frame sequences with V and J called. Some clones fail to appear in such tables; in the studies checked, an unresolved V gene covers under half of the shortfall, and the cause of the remainder is unknown. V, J and clone size derive from that table, while D and trimming were established from the DNA sequence. The sample table holds some 170,000 clones, of which 82% were seen once. Approximately 8.7% of the sample goes to the ten largest clones.

Trimming removed 0 bases from V and 9 bases from J; the gene matches leave 13 bases unexplained. The CDR3 sequence holds 16 residues, the cysteine and phenylalanine included. The retained sequence is limited to the CDR3, 48 bases, with the frame set at the first base. From the germline V gene (reference sequence), CDR1 is GTSNPN and CDR2 is SVGIG. Whole blood was collected in K2EDTA tubes by collaborating institutions according to the institutions' own protocols. For TCRbeta analysis, collaborator samples were shipped as frozen whole blood, as isolated PBMCs, or as DNA extracted from either sample type.

This sequence was found in a woman aged 70-85 years with acute or convalescent COVID-19. The sequencing sample was made of peripheral blood. Here the chain combines TRBV30 and TRBJ2-1, with 8 bases aligning to TRBD1. Here the CDR3 is given as CAWSVLGRQGKTEQFF. The DNA sequence is given as TGTGCCTGGAGTGTACTTGGGAGACAGGGGAAAACTGAGCAGTTCTTC.